This record looks at one T cell receptor beta chain sequence and its context. Antigen specificity is unknown. One end of the junction does not line up with germline, which may come from a read error. These data are taken from a study of T cells after yellow fever vaccination. Broader study findings: Clonotypes found in both CD4 and CD8 compartments made up a small share.

CDR1 is SGDLS and CDR2 is YYNGEE in the germline V gene. The CDR3 is 11 residues long. TCRdb analysed the 5' RACE reads with MiXCR anew, one entry per CDR3 protein. The table lists hundreds of thousands of distinct CDR3 sequences, approximately 21% of them singletons. The chain recombines TRBV9 with TRBJ2-4; D remains ambiguous. This specimen was PBMCs, taken 15 days after the yellow fever booster vaccination. The TCR sequence derives from a man aged 30-40 years who received the YFV17D yellow fever vaccine. CDR3 protein: CASNPLPIQNF. CDR3 in DNA: TGTGCCAGCAACCCCCTGCCCATTCAGAACTTC.